These T cell receptor beta chains were read from a single sample in a study of T cells in Graves' hyperthyroidism and ophthalmopathy. TCRdb ran MiXCR on the multiplex PCR reads and lists one entry per CDR3 protein. The table shows 330,000 or so distinct CDR3 sequences, with 18% occurring only once. Input material: blood. The source of these receptors is a woman aged 40 to 55 with Graves' ophthalmopathy. The conserved cysteine and the conserved F or W are not part of the CDR3 here.

CDR3: ASRRGRDNSPLH; V: TRBV28; J: TRBJ1-6
CDR3: SARGESSSGANVLT; V: TRBV20-1; J: TRBJ2-6
CDR3: ASSQDRGAYEQY; V: TRBV2; J: TRBJ2-7
CDR3: SVAENTEAF; V: TRBV29-1; J: TRBJ1-1
CDR3: ASSFPRDRENYGYT; V: TRBV11-2; J: TRBJ1-2
CDR3: ASGGTGRKTQY; V: TRBV6-1; J: TRBJ2-5
CDR3: ASSFEGVKPQH; V: TRBV19; J: TRBJ1-5
CDR3: SAYRAGRDRGFEQY; V: TRBV20-1; J: TRBJ2-7
CDR3: ASALGASQETQY; V: TRBV12-5; J: TRBJ2-5
CDR3: ASSFFRNNSPLH; V: TRBV28; J: TRBJ1-6
CDR3: ASSLTPRLAGDQETQY; V: TRBV28; J: TRBJ2-5
CDR3: ASSLLGAARAF; V: TRBV28; J: TRBJ1-1
CDR3: ASSDKGPGTSGSGSSYEQY; V: TRBV6-1; J: TRBJ2-7
CDR3: ASSYSWDRPEEQY; V: TRBV6-5; J: TRBJ2-7
CDR3: SANYPGTGGYEQY; V: TRBV20-1; J: TRBJ2-7
CDR3: ASSLAGASTGELF; V: TRBV5-1; J: TRBJ2-2
CDR3: SARPPGQGRLRTEAF; V: TRBV20-1; J: TRBJ1-1
CDR3: ASSPAGQGRSYEQY; V: TRBV28; J: TRBJ2-7
CDR3: AWRAGMNTEAF; V: TRBV30; J: TRBJ1-1
CDR3: ASSTQTGDQPQH; V: TRBV7-2; J: TRBJ1-5
CDR3: ASSYADTQY; V: TRBV6-5; J: TRBJ2-3
CDR3: AISDLIEQY; V: TRBV10-3; J: TRBJ2-7
CDR3: ASSPGRSNQPQH; V: TRBV28; J: TRBJ1-5
CDR3: ASSQTAGDSFSYEQY; V: TRBV14; J: TRBJ2-7
CDR3: SARETVAPGNTIS; V: TRBV20-1; J: TRBJ1-3
CDR3: SARAPRGSYEQY; V: TRBV20-1; J: TRBJ2-7
CDR3: ASSPGGISGYT; V: TRBV19; J: TRBJ1-2
CDR3: VSSLGGGPEQPQH; V: TRBV11-2; J: TRBJ1-5
CDR3: ASSSGGVTGELF; V: TRBV28; J: TRBJ2-2
CDR3: ASSWGPEQY; V: TRBV28; J: TRBJ2-7